The 17 T cell receptor beta chains in this list originate from one sample, sequenced in a study of STAT5B mutations in CD4+ large granular lymphocyte leukemia. Assay: immunoSEQ multiplex PCR; the TCRdb copy retains only in-frame clones and omits some. The sample has 25,000 to 35,000 clones, just under 80% seen once; the top ten hold around 2.6%. Sequenced input: CD4+ T cells from blood buffy coats. Receptors were obtained from a human donor in good health.

The gene calls are TRBV28 and TRBJ2-7; a possible D gene is TRBD1 (6 bases). Germline CDR1 MDHEN, CDR2 SYDVKM. V was clipped by 7 bases and J by 8 bases, with 24 bases between them. The CDR3 consists of 15 residues. This chain's CDR3 is CASTTGQTGRSQQYF. CDR3 in DNA: TGTGCCAGCACGACCGGACAGACGGGCCGATCGCAGCAGTACTTC.

This chain links TRBV30 with TRBJ1-4; D gene unclear. The CDR3 length is 13 residues. Between the trimmed V and J ends, which lost 1 base and 8 bases, there was a span of 11 bases. Germline V gives CDR1 GTSNPN, CDR2 SVGIG (reference sequence). The CDR3 sequence is CAWSAQSTEKLFF. In nucleotides, the CDR3 is TGTGCCTGGAGTGCACAGTCAACGGAAAAACTGTTTTTT. Full variable domain (remainder filled in from reference TRBV30 and TRBJ1-4): SQTIHQWPATLVQPVGSPLSLECTVEGTSNPNLYWYRQAAGRGLQLLFYSVGIGQISSEVPQNLSASRPQDRQFILSSKKLLLSDSGFYLCAWSAQSTEKLFFGSGTQLSVL.

The V and J genes are TRBV19 and TRBJ2-7, with 7 positions matching TRBD1. Trimming at V came to 2 bases and at J to 1 base, leaving 5 bases not matched to a gene. The CDR3 has 15 amino acids. CDR1 and CDR2 (germline): LNHDA, SQIVND (reference sequence). Here the CDR3 reads CASSIKRQGSYEQYF. CDR3 DNA sequence: TGTGCCAGTAGTATAAAGCGACAGGGATCCTACGAGCAGTACTTC.

V is TRBV9 and J is TRBJ2-3; 16 nucleotides align to TRBD2. J gave up 0 bases and V 4 bases, and 5 bases lay outside the gene matches. Germline V gene sequence: CDR1 SGDLS, CDR2 YYNGEE. This CDR3 spans 18 amino acids. CDR3 region: CASSSGLAGGPSTDTQYF. The CDR3 nucleotides read TGTGCCAGCAGCTCGGGACTAGCGGGGGGGCCAAGCACAGATACGCAGTATTTT.

J is TRBJ2-5 and V is TRBV2; 8 nucleotides align to TRBD1. This CDR3 spans 14 amino acids. Germline trimming cut 4 bases from V and 5 bases from J; bases unmatched to any gene: 6. Germline CDR1 is SNHLY and CDR2 is FYNNEI. CDR3 bases: TGTGCCAGCAGTGCGAGGACAGGGACGGAGACCCAGTACTTC. This translates into CASSARTGTETQYF.

The chain combines TRBV4-2 with TRBJ1-1; 7 positions match TRBD1. The CDR3 runs 15 residues. V trimming: 3 bases; J trimming: 1 base; junction bases outside the gene matches: 5. Germline V gene lookup returns CDR1 LGHNA and CDR2 YNFKEQ. The CDR3 sequence: CASSQVGQTNTEAFF. The CDR3 DNA reads as TGTGCCAGCAGCCAGGTGGGACAGACGAACACTGAAGCTTTCTTT.

V and J are TRBV5-1 and TRBJ2-5; the match to TRBD1 covers 9 bases. The V gene end was trimmed by 2 bases and the J gene end by 3 bases; junction bases not matched to a gene: 2. The CDR3 spans 14 residues. Germline V gives CDR1 SGHRS, CDR2 YFSETQ. CDR3 DNA sequence: TGCGCCAGCAGCTTTGGGACAGGGAAAGAGACCCAGTACTTC. Translating it yields CASSFGTGKETQYF.

This clone was seen once. For the CDR3, the DNA is TGTGCCAGCAGCGCGGGACAGGGGTGGGAGCAGTACTTC. It translates to CASSAGQGWEQYF. V gene TRBV13 combines with J gene TRBJ2-7; TRBD1 agrees at 10 bases. The V gene end was trimmed by 5 bases and the J gene end by 7 bases; junction bases not matched to a gene: 5. The CDR3 is made up of 13 amino acids. CDR1 and CDR2 (germline): PRHDT, FYEKMQ (reference sequence).

The CDR3, as DNA: TGTGCCAGTAGTATAGGCGGACTAGCGGGCTCTATCTACGAGCAGTACTTC. Encoded protein: CASSIGGLAGSIYEQYF. J is TRBJ2-7 and V is TRBV19; 11 bases agree with TRBD2. Germline V gene sequence: CDR1 LNHDA, CDR2 SQIVND (reference sequence). This CDR3 spans 17 amino acids. Trimming at V came to 1 base and at J to 3 bases, leaving 8 bases not matched to a gene.

In this sample, this clone turned up once. The V call is TRBV6-1, the J call TRBJ1-2; D is uncertain. The CDR3 length is 12 residues. Germline V gene data show CDR1 as MNHNS and CDR2 as SASEGT. V shed 0 bases and J shed 1 base, with 0 bases lying between them. CDR3 DNA: TGTGCCAGCAGTGAAGCTAACTATGGCTACACCTTC. Its protein is CASSEANYGYTF.

The chain is built from TRBV7-9 and TRBJ2-7; D tentatively fits TRBD1 or TRBD2 (5 bases each). The germline CDR1 and CDR2 sequences are SEHNR and FQNEAQ (reference sequence). The CDR3 contains 14 residues. Trimming removed 5 bases from V and 4 bases from J, with 15 bases in between. The CDR3: CASSPSPGRYEQYF. CDR3 DNA sequence: TGTGCCAGCAGCCCCAGTCCAGGGAGATACGAGCAGTACTTC.

V and J are TRBV19 and TRBJ2-7; the match to TRBD2 covers 7 bases. Trimming at V came to 9 bases and at J to 0 bases, leaving 11 bases not matched to a gene. CDR1 LNHDA and CDR2 SQIVND come from the germline V gene (reference sequence). There are 15 residues in the CDR3. Here the CDR3 reads CASHSGGTSSYEQYF. Written as DNA, the CDR3 is TGTGCCAGCCACTCGGGGGGAACCAGCTCCTACGAGCAGTACTTC.

The CDR3 loop reads CASSLYWGSPLHF. In DNA, the CDR3 is TGTGCCAGCAGCTTATATTGGGGTTCACCCCTCCACTTT. The rearrangement joins TRBV11-2 to TRBJ1-6; D is undetermined. Trimming took off 2 bases at V and 9 bases at J, with 8 bases between the two ends. CDR1 and CDR2 (germline): SGHAT, FQNNGV. This CDR3 is built from 13 residues.

The J gene is TRBJ2-7, the V gene TRBV10-2; D perhaps matches TRBD1 (6 bases). With 2 bases removed from V and 2 bases from J, the gap between germline ends came to 10 bases. Germline V gives CDR1 WSHSY, CDR2 SAAADI. This CDR3 spans 14 amino acids. CDR3 amino acids: CASSEGAGAYEQYF. The CDR3 nucleotides read TGCGCCAGCAGTGAGGGCGCAGGGGCCTACGAGCAGTACTTC.

V usage is TRBV6-1 and J usage is TRBJ1-1; D call uncertain. The germline V gene has CDR1 MNHNS and CDR2 SASEGT. This CDR3 comprises 16 residues. V was cut by 1 base and J by 5 bases, with 17 bases left in between. This CDR3 reads CASSEGPSSTGTEAFF. CDR3 nucleotide sequence: TGTGCCAGCAGTGAAGGCCCCTCTTCGACGGGTACTGAAGCTTTCTTT.

V is TRBV27 and J is TRBJ1-5, with 8 bases that match TRBD1. The CDR3 loop spans 17 amino acids. The germline CDR1 and CDR2 sequences are MNHEY and SMNVEV (reference sequence). Germline trimming cut 5 bases from V and 7 bases from J; bases unmatched to any gene: 16. CDR3 nucleotides: TGTGCCAGCAGTCCCGGGACAGGTGTTACTACGCCCCAGCCCCAGCATTTT. The encoded protein is CASSPGTGVTTPQPQHF.

The rearrangement uses TRBV7-6 and TRBJ1-1; unclear D gene. Germline V gene data show CDR1 as SGHVS and CDR2 as FNYEAQ. Trimming cost V 5 bases and J 1 base, with 8 bases left between them. The CDR3 consists of 13 residues. The CDR3 loop is CASSQETNTEAFF. The CDR3 region has the DNA TGTGCCAGCAGCCAAGAAACGAACACTGAAGCTTTCTTT.